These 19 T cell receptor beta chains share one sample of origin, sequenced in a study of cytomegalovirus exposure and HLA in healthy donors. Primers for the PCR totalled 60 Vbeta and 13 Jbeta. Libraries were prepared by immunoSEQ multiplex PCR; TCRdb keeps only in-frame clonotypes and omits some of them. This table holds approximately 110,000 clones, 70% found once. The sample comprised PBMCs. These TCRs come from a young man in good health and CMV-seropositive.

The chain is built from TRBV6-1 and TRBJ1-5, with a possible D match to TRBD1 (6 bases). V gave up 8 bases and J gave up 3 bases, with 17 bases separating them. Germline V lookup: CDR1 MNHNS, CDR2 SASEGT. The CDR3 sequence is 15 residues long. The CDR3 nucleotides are TGTGCCAGCGTACAGATGGGGGCGAACAATCAGCCCCAGCATTTT. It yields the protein CASVQMGANNQPQHF.

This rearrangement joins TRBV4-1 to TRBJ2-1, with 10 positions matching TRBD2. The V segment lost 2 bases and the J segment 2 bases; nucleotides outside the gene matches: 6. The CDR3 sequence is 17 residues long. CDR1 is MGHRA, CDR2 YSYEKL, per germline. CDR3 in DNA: TGCGCCAGCAGCCAACCACTAGCGGGGAGGACCTACAATGAGCAGTTCTTC. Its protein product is CASSQPLAGRTYNEQFF.

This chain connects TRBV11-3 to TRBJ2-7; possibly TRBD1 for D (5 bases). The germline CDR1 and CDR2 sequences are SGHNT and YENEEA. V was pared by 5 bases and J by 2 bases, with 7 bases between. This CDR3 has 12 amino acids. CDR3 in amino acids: CASSPGPYEQYV. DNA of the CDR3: TGTGCCAGCAGCCCAGGGCCCTACGAGCAGTACGTC.

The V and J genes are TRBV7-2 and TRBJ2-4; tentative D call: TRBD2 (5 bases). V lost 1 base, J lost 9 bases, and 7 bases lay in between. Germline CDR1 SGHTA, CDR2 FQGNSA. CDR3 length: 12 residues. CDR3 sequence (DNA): TGTGCCAGCAGCTTAGTAGCGAGCATTCAGTACTTC. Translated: CASSLVASIQYF.

The CDR3 region is CASSFPQEGIIAKNIQYF. DNA for the CDR3: TGCGCCAGCAGCTTTCCCCAGGAGGGGATAATAGCCAAAAACATTCAGTACTTC. The V call is TRBV5-1, the J call TRBJ2-4; maybe TRBD2 (6 bases). This CDR3 is built from 18 residues. V was clipped by 2 bases and J by 0 bases, with 18 bases between them. Germline values: CDR1 SGHRS, CDR2 YFSETQ.

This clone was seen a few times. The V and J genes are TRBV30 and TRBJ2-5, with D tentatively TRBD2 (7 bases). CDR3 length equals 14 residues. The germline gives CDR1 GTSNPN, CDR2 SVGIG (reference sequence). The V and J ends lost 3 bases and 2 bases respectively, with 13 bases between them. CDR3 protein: CAWRGGTHQETQYF. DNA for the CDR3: TGTGCCTGGAGGGGGGGGACACATCAAGAGACCCAGTACTTC.

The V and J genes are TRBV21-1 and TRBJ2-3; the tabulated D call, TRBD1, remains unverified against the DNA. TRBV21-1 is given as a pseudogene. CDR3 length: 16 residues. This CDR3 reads CASSKIRVWFGDTQYF. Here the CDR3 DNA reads TGTGCCAGCAGCAAAATCAGGGTATGGTTCGGAGATACGCAGTATTTT.

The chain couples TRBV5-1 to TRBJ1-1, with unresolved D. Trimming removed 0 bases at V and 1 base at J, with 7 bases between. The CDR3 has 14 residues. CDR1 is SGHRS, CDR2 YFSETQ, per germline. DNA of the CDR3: TGCGCCAGCAGCTTGGGTACAGAGAACACTGAAGCTTTCTTT. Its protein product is CASSLGTENTEAFF.

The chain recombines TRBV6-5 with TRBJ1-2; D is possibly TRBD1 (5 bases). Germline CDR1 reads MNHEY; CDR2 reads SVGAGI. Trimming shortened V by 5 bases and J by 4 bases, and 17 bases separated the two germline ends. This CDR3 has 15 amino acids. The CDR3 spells CASSPRPGGGYGYTF. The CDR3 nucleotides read TGTGCCAGCAGTCCCCGTCCGGGGGGTGGCTATGGCTACACCTTC.

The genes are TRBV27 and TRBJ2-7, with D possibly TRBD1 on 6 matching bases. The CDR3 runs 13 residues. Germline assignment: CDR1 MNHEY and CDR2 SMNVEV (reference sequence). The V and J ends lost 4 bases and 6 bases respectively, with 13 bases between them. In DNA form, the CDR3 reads TGTGCCAGCAGTTCACACAGGGCTCTCGAGCAGTACGTC. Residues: CASSSHRALEQYV.

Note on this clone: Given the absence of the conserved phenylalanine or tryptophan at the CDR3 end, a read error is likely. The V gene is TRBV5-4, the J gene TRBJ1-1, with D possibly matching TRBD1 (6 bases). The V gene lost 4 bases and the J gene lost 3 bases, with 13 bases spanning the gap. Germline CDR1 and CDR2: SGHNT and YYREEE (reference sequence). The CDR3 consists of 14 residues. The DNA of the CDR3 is TGTGCCAGCAGCATCCGACAGGAGGACACTGAAGCTTTCTCT. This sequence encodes CASSIRQEDTEAFS.

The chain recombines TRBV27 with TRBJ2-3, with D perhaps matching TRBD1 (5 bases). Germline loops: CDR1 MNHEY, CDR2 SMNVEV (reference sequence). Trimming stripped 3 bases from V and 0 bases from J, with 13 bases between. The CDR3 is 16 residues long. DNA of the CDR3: TGTGCCAGCAGTTTGGCAGGGATCTTCAGCACAGATACGCAGTATTTT. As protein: CASSLAGIFSTDTQYF.

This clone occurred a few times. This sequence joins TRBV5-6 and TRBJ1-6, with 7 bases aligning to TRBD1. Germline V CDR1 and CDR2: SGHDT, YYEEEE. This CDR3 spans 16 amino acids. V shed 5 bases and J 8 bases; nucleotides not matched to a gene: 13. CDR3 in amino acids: CASRTSHRGLDSPLHF. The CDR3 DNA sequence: TGTGCCAGCAGGACTTCCCACAGGGGCCTCGATTCACCCCTCCACTTT.

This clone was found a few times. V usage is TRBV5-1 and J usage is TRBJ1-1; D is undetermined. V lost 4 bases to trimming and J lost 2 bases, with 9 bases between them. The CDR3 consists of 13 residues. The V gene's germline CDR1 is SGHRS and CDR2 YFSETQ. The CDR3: CASSPNSNTEAFF. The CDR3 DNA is TGCGCCAGCAGCCCGAACAGTAACACTGAAGCTTTCTTT.

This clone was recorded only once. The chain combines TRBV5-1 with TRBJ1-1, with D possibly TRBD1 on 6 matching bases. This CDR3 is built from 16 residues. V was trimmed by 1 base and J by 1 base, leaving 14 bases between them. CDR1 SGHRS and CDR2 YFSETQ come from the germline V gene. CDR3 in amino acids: CASSLWGGGRNTEAFF. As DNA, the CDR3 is TGCGCCAGCAGCTTGTGGGGGGGCGGGCGGAACACTGAAGCTTTCTTT.

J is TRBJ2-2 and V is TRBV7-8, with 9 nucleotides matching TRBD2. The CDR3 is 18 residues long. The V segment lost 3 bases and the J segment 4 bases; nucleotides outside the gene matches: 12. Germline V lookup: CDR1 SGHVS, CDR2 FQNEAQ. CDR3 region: CASSFIGGRGGFTGELFF. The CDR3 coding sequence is TGTGCCAGCAGCTTCATCGGTGGGCGGGGGGGTTTCACCGGGGAGCTGTTTTTT.

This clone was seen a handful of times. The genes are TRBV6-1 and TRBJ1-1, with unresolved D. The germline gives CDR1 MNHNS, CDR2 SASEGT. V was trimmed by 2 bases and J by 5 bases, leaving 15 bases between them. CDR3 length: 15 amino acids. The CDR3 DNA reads TGTGCCAGCAGTGAACTCCAGCCGGGAGGGACTGAAGCTTTCTTT. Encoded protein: CASSELQPGGTEAFF.

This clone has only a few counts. CDR3 amino acids: CASSNRQGPYEQYF. The CDR3 coding sequence is TGTGCCAGCAGCAACCGACAGGGGCCCTACGAGCAGTACTTC. The V and J genes are TRBV7-9 and TRBJ2-7, with TRBD1 matching 8 bases. With V trimmed by 5 bases and J by 2 bases, 5 bases remained unmatched. Germline CDR1 and CDR2: SEHNR and FQNEAQ (reference sequence). There are 14 residues in the CDR3.

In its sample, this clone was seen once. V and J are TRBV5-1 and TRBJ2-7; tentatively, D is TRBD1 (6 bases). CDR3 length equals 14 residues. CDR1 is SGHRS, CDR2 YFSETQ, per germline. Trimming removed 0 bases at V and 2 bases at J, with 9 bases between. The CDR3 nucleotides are TGCGCCAGCAGCTTGGGGGACACTACCTACGAGCAGTACTTC. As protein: CASSLGDTTYEQYF.